This T cell receptor beta chain derives from a study of T cell responses to AZD1222 COVID-19 vaccine. In this sample, this clone turned up once. V was cut by 5 bases and J by 11 bases, with 15 bases left in between. This CDR3 spans 12 amino acids. This table comes from immunoSEQ multiplex PCR, and its TCRdb copy is limited to in-frame clones, with some not included. The sample holds 150,000 to 200,000 clones; 85% to 90% are singletons and the top ten take 1.6%. The clonotype was recovered from an adult in good health. The sequencing used peripheral blood, collected on day 0 of AZD1222 vaccination. The chain has TRBV12-3 or TRBV12-4 and TRBJ1-1; possible D gene TRBD1, 6 bases. The CDR3 DNA reads as TGTGCCAGCAGTGTGTTGGGGGCTGGCGCTTTCTTT. Translation gives CASSVLGAGAFF.